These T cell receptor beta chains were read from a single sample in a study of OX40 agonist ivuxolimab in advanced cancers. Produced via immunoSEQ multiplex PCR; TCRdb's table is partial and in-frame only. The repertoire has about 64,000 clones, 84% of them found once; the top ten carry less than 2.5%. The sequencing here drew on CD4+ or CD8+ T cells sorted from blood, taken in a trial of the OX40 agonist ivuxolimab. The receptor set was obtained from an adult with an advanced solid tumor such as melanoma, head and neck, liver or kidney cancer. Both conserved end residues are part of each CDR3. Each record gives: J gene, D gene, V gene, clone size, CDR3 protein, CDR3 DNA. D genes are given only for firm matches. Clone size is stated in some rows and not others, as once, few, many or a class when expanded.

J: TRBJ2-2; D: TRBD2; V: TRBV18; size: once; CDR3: CASSPGVAGAGKLFF; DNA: TGTGCCAGCTCACCAGGAGTAGCGGGAGCCGGGAAGCTGTTTTTT
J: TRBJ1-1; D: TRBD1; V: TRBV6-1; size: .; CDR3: CASSARQGGGTEAFF; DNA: TGTGCCAGCAGTGCCCGACAGGGTGGAGGGACTGAAGCTTTCTTT
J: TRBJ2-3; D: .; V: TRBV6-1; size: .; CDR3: CASSETQGSYGTQYF; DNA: TGTGCCAGCAGTGAAACACAGGGAAGCTATGGTACGCAGTATTTT
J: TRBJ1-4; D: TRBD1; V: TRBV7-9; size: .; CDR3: CASSFPGQGNEKLFF; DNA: TGTGCCAGCAGCTTCCCCGGACAGGGTAATGAAAAACTGTTTTTT
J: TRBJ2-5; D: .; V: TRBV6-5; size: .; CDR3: CASSHRGGKETQYF; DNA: TGTGCCAGCAGTCACAGGGGCGGGAAAGAGACCCAGTACTTC
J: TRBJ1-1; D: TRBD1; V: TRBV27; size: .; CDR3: CASSSTPTGRNTEAFF; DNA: TGTGCCAGCAGCTCAACCCCGACAGGGAGGAACACTGAAGCTTTCTTT
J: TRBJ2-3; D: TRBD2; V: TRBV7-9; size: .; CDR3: CASSGLGTSGGPDTQYF; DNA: TGTGCCAGCAGCGGTTTAGGGACTAGCGGGGGACCAGATACGCAGTATTTT
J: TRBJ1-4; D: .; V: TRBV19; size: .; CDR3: CASSNRAGEKLFF; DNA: TGTGCCAGTAGTAACAGGGCCGGCGAAAAACTGTTTTTT
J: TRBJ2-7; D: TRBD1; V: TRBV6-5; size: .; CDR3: CASSYSPTGVYEQYF; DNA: TGTGCCAGCAGTTACTCCCCGACAGGGGTCTACGAGCAGTACTTC
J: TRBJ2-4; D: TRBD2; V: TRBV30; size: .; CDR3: CAWSVAGGGVAKNIQYF; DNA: TGTGCCTGGAGTGTAGCGGGGGGCGGGGTAGCCAAAAACATTCAGTACTTC
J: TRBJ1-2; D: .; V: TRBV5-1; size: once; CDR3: CASSLEGASFMAGYTF; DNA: TGCGCCAGCAGCTTGGAGGGCGCCTCTTTTATGGCCGGCTACACCTTC
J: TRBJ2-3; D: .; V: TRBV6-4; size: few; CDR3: CASSDTTDTQYF; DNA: TGTGCCAGCAGTGACACCACAGATACGCAGTATTTT
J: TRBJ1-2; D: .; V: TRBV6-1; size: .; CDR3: CASSEVSAGYTF; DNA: TGTGCCAGCAGTGAAGTAAGCGCTGGCTACACCTTC
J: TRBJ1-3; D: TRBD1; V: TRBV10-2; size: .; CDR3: CASSRTGGSGNTIYF; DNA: TGCGCCAGCAGTCGGACAGGGGGGTCAGGAAACACCATATATTTT
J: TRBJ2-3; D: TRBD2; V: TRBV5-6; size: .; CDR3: CASSPRLAGGDTQYF; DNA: TGTGCCAGCAGCCCACGACTAGCGGGAGGGGATACGCAGTATTTT
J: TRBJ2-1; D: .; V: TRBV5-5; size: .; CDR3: CASSLGYYNEQFF; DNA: TGTGCCAGCAGCTTGGGTTATTACAATGAGCAGTTCTTC
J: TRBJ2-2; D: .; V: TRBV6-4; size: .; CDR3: CASSERQGSTGELFF; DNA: TGTGCCAGCAGTGAGAGGCAGGGCAGCACCGGGGAGCTGTTTTTT
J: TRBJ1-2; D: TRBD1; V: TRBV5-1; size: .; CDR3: CASSPGTESYGYTF; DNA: TGCGCCAGCAGCCCCGGGACAGAGAGCTATGGCTACACCTTC
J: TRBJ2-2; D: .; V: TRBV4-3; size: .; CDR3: CASSQNRIISGELFF; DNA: TGCGCCAGCAGCCAGAATAGGATTATCTCCGGGGAGCTGTTTTTT
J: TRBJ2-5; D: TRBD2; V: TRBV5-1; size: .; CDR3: CASPRWASGGVAGETQYF; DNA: TGCGCCAGCCCCCGGTGGGCTAGCGGGGGGGTAGCGGGGGAGACCCAGTACTTC
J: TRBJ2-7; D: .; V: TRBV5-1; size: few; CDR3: CASRWTPSSYEQYF; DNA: TGCGCCAGCAGATGGACACCCAGCTCCTACGAGCAGTACTTC
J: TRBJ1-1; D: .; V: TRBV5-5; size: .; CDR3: CASSLEGGGTEAFF; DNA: TGTGCCAGCAGCTTGGAGGGAGGGGGGACTGAAGCTTTCTTT
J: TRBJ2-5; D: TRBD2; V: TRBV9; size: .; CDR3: CASSVGPAGGQETQYF; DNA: TGTGCCAGCAGCGTAGGTCCAGCGGGGGGGCAGGAGACCCAGTACTTC
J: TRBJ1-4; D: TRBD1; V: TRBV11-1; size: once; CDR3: CASSKTGGTANEKLFF; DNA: TGTGCCAGCAGCAAGACAGGGGGCACGGCTAATGAAAAACTGTTTTTT
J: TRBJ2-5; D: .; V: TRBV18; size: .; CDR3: CASSPGDRETQYF; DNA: TGTGCCAGCTCACCGGGGGATCGAGAGACCCAGTACTTC
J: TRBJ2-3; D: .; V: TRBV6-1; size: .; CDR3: CASTQLRTSTDTQYF; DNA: TGTGCCAGCACCCAACTACGAACTAGCACAGATACGCAGTATTTT
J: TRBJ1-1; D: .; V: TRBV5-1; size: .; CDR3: CASSSQGLAEAFF; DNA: TGCGCCAGCAGCTCTCAGGGATTGGCTGAAGCTTTCTTT
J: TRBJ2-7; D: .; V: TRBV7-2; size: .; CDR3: CASSLAGSYEQYF; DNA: TGTGCCAGCAGCTTGGCCGGTTCCTACGAGCAGTACTTC
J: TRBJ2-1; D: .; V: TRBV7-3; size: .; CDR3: CASSLTMGVEQFF; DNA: TGTGCCAGCAGCTTAACAATGGGAGTTGAGCAGTTCTTC
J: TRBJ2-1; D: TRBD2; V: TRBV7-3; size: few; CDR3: CASSLLADVEQFF; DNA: TGTGCCAGCAGCTTACTAGCGGACGTTGAGCAGTTCTTC
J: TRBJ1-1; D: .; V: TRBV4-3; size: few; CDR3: CASSQAVFTEAFF; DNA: TGCGCCAGCAGCCAAGCGGTTTTCACTGAAGCTTTCTTT
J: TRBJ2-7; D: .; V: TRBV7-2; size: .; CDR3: CASSPDPFYEQYF; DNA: TGTGCCAGCAGCCCCGACCCATTCTACGAGCAGTACTTC
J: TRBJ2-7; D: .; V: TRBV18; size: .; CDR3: CASSLNRDNYEQYF; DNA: TGTGCCAGCTCACTGAACCGGGACAACTACGAGCAGTACTTC
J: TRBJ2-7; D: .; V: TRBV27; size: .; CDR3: CASSFSGGYEQYF; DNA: TGTGCCAGCAGTTTTTCAGGGGGGTACGAGCAGTACTTC